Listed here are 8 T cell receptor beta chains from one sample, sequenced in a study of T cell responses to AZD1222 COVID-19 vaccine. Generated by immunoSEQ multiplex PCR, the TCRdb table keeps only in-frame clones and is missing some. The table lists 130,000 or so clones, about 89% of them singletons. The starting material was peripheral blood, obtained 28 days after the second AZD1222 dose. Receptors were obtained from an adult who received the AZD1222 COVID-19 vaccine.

The CDR3 loop is CSATVQETQYF. In nucleotides, the CDR3 is TGCAGTGCTACGGTCCAAGAGACCCAGTACTTC. The J gene is TRBJ2-5, the V gene TRBV20-1; no definite D call. The V end was cut by 4 bases, the J end by 1 base, with 4 bases between. This CDR3 has 11 residues. The germline CDR1 and CDR2 sequences are DFQATT and SNEGSKA (reference sequence).

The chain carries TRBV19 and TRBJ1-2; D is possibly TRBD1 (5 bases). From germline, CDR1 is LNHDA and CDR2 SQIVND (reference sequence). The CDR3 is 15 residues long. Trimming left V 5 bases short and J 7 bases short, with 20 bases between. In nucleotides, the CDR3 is TGTGCCAGTAGTTCCCAGGGCAGGAGAGTGGTTGGCTACACCTTC. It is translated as CASSSQGRRVVGYTF.

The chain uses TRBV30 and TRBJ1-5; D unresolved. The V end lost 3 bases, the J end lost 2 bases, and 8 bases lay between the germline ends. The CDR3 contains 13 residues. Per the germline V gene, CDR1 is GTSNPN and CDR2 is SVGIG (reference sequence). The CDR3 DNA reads TGTGCCTGGAGACGGGGAGGCAATCAGCCCCAGCATTTT. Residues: CAWRRGGNQPQHF.

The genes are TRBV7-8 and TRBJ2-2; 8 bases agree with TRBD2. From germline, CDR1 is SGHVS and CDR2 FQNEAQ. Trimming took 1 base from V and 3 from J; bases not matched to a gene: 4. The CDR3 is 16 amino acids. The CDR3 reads CASSLGTSLHTGELFF. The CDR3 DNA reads TGTGCCAGCAGCTTAGGGACTAGCCTTCACACCGGGGAGCTGTTTTTT.

The CDR3 bases are TGTGCCAGCTCACCGCGGTATGCTAGCACAGATACGCAGTATTTT. Translated, it gives CASSPRYASTDTQYF. The J gene is TRBJ2-3, the V gene TRBV18; D is unresolved. V was clipped by 3 bases and J by 0 bases, with 10 bases between them. The CDR3 spans 15 residues. Germline values: CDR1 KGHSH, CDR2 LQKENI.

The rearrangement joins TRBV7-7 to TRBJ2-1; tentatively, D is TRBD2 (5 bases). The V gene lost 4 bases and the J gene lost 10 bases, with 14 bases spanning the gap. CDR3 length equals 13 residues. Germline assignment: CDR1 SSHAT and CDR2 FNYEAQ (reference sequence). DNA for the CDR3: TGTGCCAGCAGCTCCCCCGGGTCGGGGGAGCAGTTCTTC. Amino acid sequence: CASSSPGSGEQFF.

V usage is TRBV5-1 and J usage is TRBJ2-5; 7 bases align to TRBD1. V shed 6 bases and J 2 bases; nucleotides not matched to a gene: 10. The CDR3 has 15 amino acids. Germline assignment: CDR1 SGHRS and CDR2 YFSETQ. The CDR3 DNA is TGCGCCAGCACCCGAGAGGGGGCTAGTCAAGAGACCCAGTACTTC. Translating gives CASTREGASQETQYF.

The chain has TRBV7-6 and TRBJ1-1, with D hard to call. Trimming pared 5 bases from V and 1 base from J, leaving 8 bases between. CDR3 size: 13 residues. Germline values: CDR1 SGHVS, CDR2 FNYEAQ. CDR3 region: CASSLQQNTEAFF. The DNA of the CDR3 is TGTGCCAGCAGCCTACAACAGAACACTGAAGCTTTCTTT.